The clone carrying this TCR beta chain was recorded at least ten times. Its antigen is unidentified. Listed TCR primers, together with previously described methods, were used for the bulk TCR libraries. TCRdb reprocessed the PCR reads via MiXCR and lists one record per CDR3 protein. The top ten clones hold about 0.75% of a sample with around 480,000 distinct CDR3 sequences, roughly 25% of them seen once. The entry originates in a study of molecular identifiers for immune sequencing clone quantification. Study-level background: Within a replicate experiment, RNA obtained from either approximately 20,000 or 98,000 naive CD8 cells was divided into five aliquots, and four of those aliquots were then sequenced.

Naive CD8 T cells underwent sorting with the CD8+CD4-CCR7+CD45RA+ definition. V was pared by 4 bases and J by 1 base, with 22 bases between. The germline V gene encodes CDR1 MDHEN and CDR2 SYDVKM. The CDR3 loop spans 18 amino acids. General observations from the study: Jurkat TCR RNA that was spiked in from one cell was reportedly detectable among one million naive cells.

The sample consisted of naive CD8+ T cells from blood, with Jurkat cell RNA spiked in. Subset defined: FACS-sorted CD8+CD4-CCR7+CD45RA+ naive T cells. J is TRBJ2-5 and V is TRBV28; possibly TRBD1 or TRBD2 for D (5 bases each). The clonotype comes from a human donor in good health. Some libraries in this study had Jurkat cell RNA spiked in. CDR3 bases: TGTGCCAGCAGTTCTAGTCCCCGGGGTTTGACAGTCCAAGAGACCCAGTACTTC. Protein sequence: CASSSSPRGLTVQETQYF. The entire variable domain, with the rest obtained from reference TRBV28 and TRBJ2-5, is as follows: DVKVTQSSRYLVKRTGEKVFLECVQDMDHENMFWYRQDPGLGLRLIYFSYDVKMKEKGDIPEGYSVSREKKERFSLILESASTNQTSMYLCASSSSPRGLTVQETQYFGPGTRLLVL.